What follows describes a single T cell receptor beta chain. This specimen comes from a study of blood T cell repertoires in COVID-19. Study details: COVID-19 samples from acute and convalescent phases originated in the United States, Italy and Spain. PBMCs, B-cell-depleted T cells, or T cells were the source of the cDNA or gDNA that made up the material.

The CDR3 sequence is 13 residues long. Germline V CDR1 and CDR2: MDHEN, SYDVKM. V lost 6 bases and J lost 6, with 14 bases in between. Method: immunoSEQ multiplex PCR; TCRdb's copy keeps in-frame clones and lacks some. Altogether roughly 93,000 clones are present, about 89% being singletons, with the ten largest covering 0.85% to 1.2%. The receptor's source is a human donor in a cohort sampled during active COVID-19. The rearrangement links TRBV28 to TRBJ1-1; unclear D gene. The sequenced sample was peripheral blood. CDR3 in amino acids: CASSLLTTAEAFF. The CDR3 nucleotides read TGTGCCAGCAGCCTACTTACCACGGCTGAAGCTTTCTTT.